This T cell receptor beta chain is from a study of OX40 agonist ivuxolimab in advanced cancers. Study outcomes and limitations: The investigators did not determine what antigen specificity the expanded peripheral T cells had.

Repertoires were generated with immunoSEQ multiplex PCR, while TCRdb's copy carries only in-frame clones and drops some. Counted here are roughly 83,000 clones, around 90% occurring once; the ten biggest clones make up under 8.5%. In regard to this clone: Its antigen is unknown.

Specimen: CD4+ or CD8+ T cells sorted from blood, collected in a trial of the OX40 agonist ivuxolimab. This receptor was obtained from an adult with an advanced solid tumor such as melanoma, head and neck, liver or kidney cancer.

This chain's CDR3 is CAWSSLGASTDTQYF. As DNA, the CDR3 is TGTGCCTGGAGTTCTCTCGGTGCTAGCACAGATACGCAGTATTTT. V usage is TRBV30 and J usage is TRBJ2-3; D call uncertain. The CDR3 totals 15 residues. Germline V gene lookup returns CDR1 GTSNPN and CDR2 SVGIG (reference sequence). The V end lost 2 bases, the J end lost 0 bases, and 12 bases lay between the germline ends.